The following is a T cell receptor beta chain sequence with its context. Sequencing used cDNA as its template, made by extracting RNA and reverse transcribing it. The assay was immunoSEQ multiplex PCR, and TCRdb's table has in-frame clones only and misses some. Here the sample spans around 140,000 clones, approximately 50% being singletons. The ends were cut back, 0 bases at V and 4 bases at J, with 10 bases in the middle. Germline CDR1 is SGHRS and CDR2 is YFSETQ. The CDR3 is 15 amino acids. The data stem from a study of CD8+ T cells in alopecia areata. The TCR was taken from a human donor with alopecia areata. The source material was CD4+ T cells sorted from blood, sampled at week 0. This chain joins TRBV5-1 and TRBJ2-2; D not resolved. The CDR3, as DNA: TGCGCCAGCAGCTTGGGACTTCTATCCACCGGGGAGCTGTTTTTT. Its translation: CASSLGLLSTGELFF.